One and the same sample provided the 20 T cell receptor beta chains below, sequenced in a study of cytomegalovirus exposure and HLA in healthy donors. The PCR ran on 60 Vbeta and 13 Jbeta primers. The assay was immunoSEQ multiplex PCR, and TCRdb's table has in-frame clones only and misses some. The sample lists some 150,000 clones; over 80% were seen once. What was sequenced was PBMCs. The receptors come from a young woman in good health and CMV-seronegative.

V gene TRBV19 combines with J gene TRBJ2-1, with D possibly being TRBD2 (6 bases). Trimming removed 3 bases from V and 9 bases from J, with 18 bases in between. This CDR3 spans 15 amino acids. Per germline, CDR1 LNHDA and CDR2 SQIVND (reference sequence). Here the CDR3 DNA reads TGTGCCAGTAGTATCGGGAGAGTTCGGCCCAGTGAGCAGTTCTTC. It codes for CASSIGRVRPSEQFF.

The chain uses TRBV7-9 and TRBJ2-2; 7 bases map to TRBD1. Per the germline V gene, CDR1 is SEHNR and CDR2 is FQNEAQ (reference sequence). This CDR3 has 12 amino acids. Germline trimming cut 9 bases from V and 3 bases from J; bases unmatched to any gene: 1. The CDR3 loop is CARQGDTGELFF. For the CDR3, the DNA is TGTGCCAGGCAGGGGGACACCGGGGAGCTGTTTTTT.

The rearrangement joins TRBV9 to TRBJ1-4, with a possible D match to TRBD1 (6 bases). The V gene lost 4 bases and the J gene lost 0 bases, with 16 bases spanning the gap. Germline-derived CDR1 and CDR2 are SGDLS and YYNGEE. This CDR3 has 17 residues. This chain's CDR3 is CASSTQGTWATNEKLFF. CDR3 bases: TGTGCCAGCAGCACACAGGGAACCTGGGCAACTAATGAAAAACTGTTTTTT.

The chain couples TRBV2 to TRBJ2-5, with 9 bases matching TRBD1. This CDR3 has 14 amino acids. Germline loops: CDR1 SNHLY, CDR2 FYNNEI. V gave up 7 bases and J gave up 11 bases; unmatched junction bases: 14. CDR3 in DNA: TGTGCCAGCACCCTTTTGGGACAGGGCGATGAGCAGTACTTC. This sequence encodes CASTLLGQGDEQYF.

This clone appeared a few times. This chain links TRBV6-4 with TRBJ2-5, with TRBD2 matching 9 bases. The CDR3 contains 15 residues. From germline, CDR1 is MRHNA and CDR2 SNTAGT. The ends lost 3 bases at V and 2 bases at J; junction bases unmatched: 4. The CDR3 spells CASSESSGGQETQYF. The CDR3 nucleotides are TGTGCCAGCAGTGAGAGTAGCGGGGGACAAGAGACCCAGTACTTC.

This clone was detected a few times. This chain joins TRBV7-6 and TRBJ2-3; 7 nucleotides align to TRBD1. J was trimmed by 0 bases and V by 4 bases; bases with no gene match: 7. This CDR3 comprises 16 residues. In germline, CDR1 is SGHVS, CDR2 FNYEAQ. Here the CDR3 reads CASSSRTGASTDTQYF. CDR3 DNA: TGTGCCAGCAGCTCCCGGACAGGAGCTAGCACAGATACGCAGTATTTT.

V gene TRBV11-3 combines with J gene TRBJ2-1; 11 bases line up with TRBD2. Per the germline V gene, CDR1 is SGHNT and CDR2 is YENEEA. Trimming cost V 2 bases and J 9 bases; bases outside gene matches: 9. CDR3 length: 16 residues. The CDR3 bases are TGTGCCAGCAGCTTACTAGCGGGGGGCCTAAACGGTGAGCAGTTCTTC. It encodes CASSLLAGGLNGEQFF.

The chain couples TRBV30 to TRBJ1-2; 7 nucleotides align to TRBD1. The V gene's germline CDR1 is GTSNPN and CDR2 SVGIG (reference sequence). The V segment lost 3 bases and the J segment 5 bases; nucleotides outside the gene matches: 3. This CDR3 region has 12 residues. CDR3 loop: CAWSPGGYGYTF. The CDR3 region has the DNA TGTGCCTGGAGCCCAGGGGGGTATGGCTACACCTTC. Variable domain in full (rest from reference TRBV30 and TRBJ1-2): SQTIHQWPATLVQPVGSPLSLECTVEGTSNPNLYWYRQAAGRGLQLLFYSVGIGQISSEVPQNLSASRPQDRQFILSSKKLLLSDSGFYLCAWSPGGYGYTFGSGTRLTVV.

V is TRBV11-2 and J is TRBJ2-7; D is possibly TRBD2 (5 bases). The CDR3 extends over 14 amino acids. V lost 5 bases, J lost 0 bases, and 11 bases lay in between. In germline, CDR1 is SGHAT, CDR2 FQNNGV. CDR3 loop: CASSGGRDSYEQYF. CDR3 sequence (DNA): TGTGCCAGCAGCGGTGGCCGGGACTCCTACGAGCAGTACTTC. Combining the CDR3 with reference TRBV11-2 and TRBJ2-7 gives the whole variable domain EAGVAQSPRYKIIEKRQSVAFWCNPISGHATLYWYQQILGQGPKLLIQFQNNGVVDDSQLPKDRFSAERLKGVDSTLKIQPAKLEDSAVYLCASSGGRDSYEQYFGPGTRLTVT.

This sequence joins TRBV6-6 and TRBJ2-7; possibly TRBD2 for D (5 bases). Trimming removed 5 bases at V and 9 bases at J, with 14 bases between. The length of the CDR3 is 12 residues. Germline assignment: CDR1 MNHNY and CDR2 SVGAGI (reference sequence). In DNA, the CDR3 is TGTGCCAGCAGTGCGGACCCGAGCGGGCAGTACTTC. It codes for CASSADPSGQYF.

This chain connects TRBV6-5 to TRBJ1-2, with TRBD1 matching over 10 bases. CDR3 length equals 14 residues. The V gene end was trimmed by 4 bases and the J gene end by 7 bases; junction bases not matched to a gene: 6. CDR1 MNHEY and CDR2 SVGAGI come from the germline V gene. This chain's CDR3 is CASSSSGTGVGYTF. CDR3 in DNA: TGTGCCAGCAGTTCCTCCGGGACAGGGGTTGGCTACACCTTC.

The rearrangement joins TRBV2 to TRBJ2-1; D gene uncertain. Germline lookup yields CDR1 SNHLY and CDR2 FYNNEI. Trimming stripped 1 base from V and 0 bases from J, with 10 bases between. The CDR3 contains 16 residues. CDR3 DNA sequence: TGTGCCAGCAGTGAAGACGCCTCCAGCTCCTACAATGAGCAGTTCTTC. It yields the protein CASSEDASSSYNEQFF.

J is TRBJ1-5 and V is TRBV5-6, with D maybe TRBD1 (5 bases). The CDR3 consists of 15 residues. Trimming removed 4 bases from V and 2 bases from J, with 13 bases in between. Germline V gene data show CDR1 as SGHDT and CDR2 as YYEEEE. The DNA for the CDR3 is TGTGCCAGCAGCCCCCGCGGGGGGGGCAATCAGCCCCAGCATTTT. Translating it yields CASSPRGGGNQPQHF.

The V and J genes are TRBV19 and TRBJ1-5; 8 bases match TRBD1. The V segment lost 2 bases and the J segment 6 bases; nucleotides outside the gene matches: 9. The CDR3 is 16 amino acids. Germline V gives CDR1 LNHDA, CDR2 SQIVND (reference sequence). DNA for the CDR3: TGTGCCAGTAGTATATTATCCAGGGGGCTAAGTCAGCCCCAGCATTTT. It translates to CASSILSRGLSQPQHF. The full variable domain, completed using reference TRBV19 and TRBJ1-5, is DGGITQSPKYLFRKEGQNVTLSCEQNLNHDAMYWYRQDPGQGLRLIYYSQIVNDFQKGDIAEGYSVSREKKESFPLTVTSAQKNPTAFYLCASSILSRGLSQPQHFGDGTRLSIL.

This clone is a singleton in its sample. V usage is TRBV5-1 and J usage is TRBJ1-1; D not certain. The CDR3 totals 14 residues. V was trimmed by 0 bases and J by 4 bases, leaving 10 bases between them. CDR1 and CDR2 from the germline V gene are SGHRS and YFSETQ. CDR3 sequence reads: CASSLAAGITEAFF. In nucleotides, the CDR3 is TGCGCCAGCAGCTTGGCCGCGGGAATCACTGAAGCTTTCTTT.

The chain is built from TRBV7-9 and TRBJ2-7; TRBD1 might be the D (7 bases). V lost 2 bases, J lost 2 bases, and 16 bases lay in between. The germline V gene has CDR1 SEHNR and CDR2 FQNEAQ (reference sequence). The CDR3 spans 16 residues. CDR3 in DNA: TGTGCCAGCAGCTTAAGGTTGCAGGGGGGACCCTACGAGCAGTACTTC. This sequence encodes CASSLRLQGGPYEQYF. The whole variable domain, remainder taken from reference TRBV7-9 and TRBJ2-7, is DTGVSQNPRHKITKRGQNVTFRCDPISEHNRLYWYRQTLGQGPEFLTYFQNEAQLEKSRLLSDRFSAERPKGSFSTLEIQRTEQGDSAMYLCASSLRLQGGPYEQYFGPGTRLTVT.

The gene calls are TRBV6-5 and TRBJ1-1; TRBD1 matches at 7 bases. This CDR3 spans 13 amino acids. J was trimmed by 7 bases and V by 2 bases; bases with no gene match: 4. In germline, CDR1 is MNHEY, CDR2 SVGAGI. CDR3 residues: CASSYDNRGEAFF. CDR3 nucleotides: TGTGCCAGCAGTTACGATAACAGGGGTGAAGCTTTCTTT.

This clone was detected only once. The genes are TRBV9 and TRBJ2-7, with TRBD1 matching over 9 bases. The CDR3 loop spans 15 amino acids. V lost 0 bases to trimming and J lost 2 bases; unmatched junction nucleotides: 3. Germline CDR1 is SGDLS and CDR2 is YYNGEE. The chain's CDR3 is CASSVAGQGPYEQYF. As DNA, the CDR3 is TGTGCCAGCAGCGTAGCGGGACAGGGCCCCTACGAGCAGTACTTC. The full variable domain, its missing parts supplied by reference TRBV9 and TRBJ2-7, is DSGVTQTPKHLITATGQRVTLRCSPRSGDLSVYWYQQSLDQGLQFLIQYYNGEERAKGNILERFSAQQFPDLHSELNLSSLELGDSALYFCASSVAGQGPYEQYFGPGTRLTVT.

The gene calls are TRBV27 and TRBJ2-7; possibly TRBD1 for D (6 bases). Trimming removed 0 bases at V and 0 bases at J, with 12 bases between. The CDR3 totals 16 residues. Germline lookup yields CDR1 MNHEY and CDR2 SMNVEV (reference sequence). The CDR3 coding sequence is TGTGCCAGCAGTTTATCATCAGGGACATTCTCCTACGAGCAGTACTTC. Its protein is CASSLSSGTFSYEQYF.

The J gene is TRBJ1-5, the V gene TRBV7-2, with a tentative D call TRBD1 (6 bases). From germline, CDR1 is SGHTA and CDR2 FQGNSA. V lost 3 bases and J 6 bases, leaving 12 bases between the germline ends. The CDR3 has 14 amino acids. The CDR3 DNA reads TGTGCCAGCAGCTTGGACAGCGCCTCTCAGCCCCAGCATTTT. Translating it yields CASSLDSASQPQHF. The full variable domain, rest sourced from reference TRBV7-2 and TRBJ1-5, is GAGVSQSPSNKVTEKGKDVELRCDPISGHTALYWYRQSLGQGLEFLIYFQGNSAPDKSGLPSDRFSAERTGGSVSTLTIQRTQQEDSAVYLCASSLDSASQPQHFGDGTRLSIL.